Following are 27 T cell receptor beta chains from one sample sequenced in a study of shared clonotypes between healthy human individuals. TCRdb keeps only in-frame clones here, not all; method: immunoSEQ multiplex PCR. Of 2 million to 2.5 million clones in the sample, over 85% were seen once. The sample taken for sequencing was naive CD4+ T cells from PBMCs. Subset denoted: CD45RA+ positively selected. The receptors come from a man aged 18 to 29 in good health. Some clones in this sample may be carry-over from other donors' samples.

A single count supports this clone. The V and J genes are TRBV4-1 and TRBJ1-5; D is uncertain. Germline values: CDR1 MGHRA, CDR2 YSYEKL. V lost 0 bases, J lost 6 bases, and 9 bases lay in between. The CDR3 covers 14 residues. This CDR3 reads CASSQEMTAQPQHF. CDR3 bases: TGCGCCAGCAGCCAAGAAATGACGGCTCAGCCCCAGCATTTT.

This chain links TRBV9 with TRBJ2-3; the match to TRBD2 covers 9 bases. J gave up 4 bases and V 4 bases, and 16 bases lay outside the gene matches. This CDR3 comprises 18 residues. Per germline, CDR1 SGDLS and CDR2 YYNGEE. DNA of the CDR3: TGTGCCAGCAGCCTCCATGCGGCGGGAGGGCCCGGCGCAGATACGCAGTATTTT. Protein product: CASSLHAAGGPGADTQYF.

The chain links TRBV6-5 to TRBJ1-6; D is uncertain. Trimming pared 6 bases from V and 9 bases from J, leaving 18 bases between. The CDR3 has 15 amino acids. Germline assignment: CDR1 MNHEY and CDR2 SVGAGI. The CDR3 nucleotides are TGTGCCAGCAGAACTACGAGGGCCTTGAGTTCACCCCTCCACTTT. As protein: CASRTTRALSSPLHF.

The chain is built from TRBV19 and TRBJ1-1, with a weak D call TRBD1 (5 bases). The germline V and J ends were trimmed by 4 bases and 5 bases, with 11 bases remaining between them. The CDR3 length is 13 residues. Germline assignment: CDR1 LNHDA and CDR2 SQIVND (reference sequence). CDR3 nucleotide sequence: TGTGCCAGTAGTACCCTAGGGGAAACTGAAGCTTTCTTT. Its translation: CASSTLGETEAFF.

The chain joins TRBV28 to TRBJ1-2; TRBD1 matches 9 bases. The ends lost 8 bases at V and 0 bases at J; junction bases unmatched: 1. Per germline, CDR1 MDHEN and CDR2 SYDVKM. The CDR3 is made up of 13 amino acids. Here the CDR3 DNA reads TGTGCCAGCGGACAGGGGACTAACTATGGCTACACCTTC. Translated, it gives CASGQGTNYGYTF.

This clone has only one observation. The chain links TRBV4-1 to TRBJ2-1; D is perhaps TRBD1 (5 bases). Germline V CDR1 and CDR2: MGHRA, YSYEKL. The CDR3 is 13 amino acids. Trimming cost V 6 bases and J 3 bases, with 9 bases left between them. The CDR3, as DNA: TGCGCCAGCAGATCGACAGACTACAATGAGCAGTTCTTC. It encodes CASRSTDYNEQFF.

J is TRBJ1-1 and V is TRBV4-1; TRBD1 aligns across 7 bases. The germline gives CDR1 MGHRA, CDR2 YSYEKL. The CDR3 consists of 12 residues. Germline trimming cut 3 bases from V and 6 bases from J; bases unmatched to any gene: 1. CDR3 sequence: CASSHGQAEAFF. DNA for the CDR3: TGCGCCAGCAGCCATGGACAGGCTGAAGCTTTCTTT.

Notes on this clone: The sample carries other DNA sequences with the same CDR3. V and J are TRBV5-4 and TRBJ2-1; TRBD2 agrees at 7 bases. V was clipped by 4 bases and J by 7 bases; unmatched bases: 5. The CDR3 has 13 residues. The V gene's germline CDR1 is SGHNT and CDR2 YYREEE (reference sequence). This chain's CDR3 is CASSPGTTNEQFF. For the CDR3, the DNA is TGTGCCAGCAGCCCCGGGACTACAAATGAGCAGTTCTTC.

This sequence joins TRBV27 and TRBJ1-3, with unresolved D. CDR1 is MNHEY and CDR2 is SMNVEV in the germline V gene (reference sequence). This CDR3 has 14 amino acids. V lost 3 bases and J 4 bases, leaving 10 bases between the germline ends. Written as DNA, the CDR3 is TGTGCCAGCAGTTTTACGGGGTCAGGAAACACCATATATTTT. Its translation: CASSFTGSGNTIYF.

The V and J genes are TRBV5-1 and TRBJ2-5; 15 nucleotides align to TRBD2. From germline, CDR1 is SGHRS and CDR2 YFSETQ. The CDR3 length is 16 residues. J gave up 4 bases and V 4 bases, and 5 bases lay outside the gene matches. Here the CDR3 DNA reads TGCGCCAGCAGCGCAGGACTAGCGGGAGGGGGAGAGACCCAGTACTTC. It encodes CASSAGLAGGGETQYF. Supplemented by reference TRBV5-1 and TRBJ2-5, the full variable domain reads KAGVTQTPRYLIKTRGQQVTLSCSPISGHRSVSWYQQTPGQGLQFLFEYFSETQRNKGNFPGRFSGRQFSNSRSEMNVSTLELGDSALYLCASSAGLAGGGETQYFGPGTRLLVL.

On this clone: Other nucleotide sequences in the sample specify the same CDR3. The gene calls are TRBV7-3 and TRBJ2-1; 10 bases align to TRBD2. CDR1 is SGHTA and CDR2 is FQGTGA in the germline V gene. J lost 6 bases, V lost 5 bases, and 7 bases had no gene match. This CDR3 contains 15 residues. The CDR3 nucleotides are TGTGCCAGCAGCCGAGCGGGAGGGCCGGGCAATGAGCAGTTCTTC. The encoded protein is CASSRAGGPGNEQFF.

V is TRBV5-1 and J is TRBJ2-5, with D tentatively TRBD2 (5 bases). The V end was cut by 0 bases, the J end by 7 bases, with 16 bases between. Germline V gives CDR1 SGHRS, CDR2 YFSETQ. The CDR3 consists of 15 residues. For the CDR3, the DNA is TGCGCCAGCAGCTTGGCTTACCCACCAGAGGGGACCCAGTACTTC. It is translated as CASSLAYPPEGTQYF. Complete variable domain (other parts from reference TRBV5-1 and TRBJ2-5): KAGVTQTPRYLIKTRGQQVTLSCSPISGHRSVSWYQQTPGQGLQFLFEYFSETQRNKGNFPGRFSGRQFSNSRSEMNVSTLELGDSALYLCASSLAYPPEGTQYFGPGTRLLVL.

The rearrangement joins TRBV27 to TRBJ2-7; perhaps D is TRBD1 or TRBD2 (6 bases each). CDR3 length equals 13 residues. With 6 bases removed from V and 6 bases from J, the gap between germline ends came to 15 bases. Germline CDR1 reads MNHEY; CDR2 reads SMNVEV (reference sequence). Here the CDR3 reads CASSKSGAGEQYF. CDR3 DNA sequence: TGTGCCAGCAGCAAGTCGGGGGCGGGCGAGCAGTACTTC.

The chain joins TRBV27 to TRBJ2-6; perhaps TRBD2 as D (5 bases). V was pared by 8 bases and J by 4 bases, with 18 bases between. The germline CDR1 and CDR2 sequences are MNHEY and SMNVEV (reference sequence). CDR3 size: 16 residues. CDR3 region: CASAEDGVVGANVLTF. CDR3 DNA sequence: TGTGCCAGCGCCGAAGACGGGGTCGTCGGGGCCAACGTCCTGACTTTC.

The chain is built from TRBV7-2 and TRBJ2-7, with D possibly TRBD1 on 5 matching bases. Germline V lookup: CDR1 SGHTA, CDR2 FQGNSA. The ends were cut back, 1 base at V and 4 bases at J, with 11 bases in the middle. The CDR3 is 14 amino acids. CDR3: CASSLGTTQYEQYF. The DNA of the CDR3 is TGTGCCAGCAGCTTAGGGACAACACAATACGAGCAGTACTTC.

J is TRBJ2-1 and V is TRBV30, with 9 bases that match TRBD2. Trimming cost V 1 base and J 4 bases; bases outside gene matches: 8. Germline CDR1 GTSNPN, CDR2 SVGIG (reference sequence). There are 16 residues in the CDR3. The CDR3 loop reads CAWSGAGGIEYNEQFF. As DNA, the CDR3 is TGTGCCTGGAGTGGTGCGGGGGGGATCGAATACAATGAGCAGTTCTTC.

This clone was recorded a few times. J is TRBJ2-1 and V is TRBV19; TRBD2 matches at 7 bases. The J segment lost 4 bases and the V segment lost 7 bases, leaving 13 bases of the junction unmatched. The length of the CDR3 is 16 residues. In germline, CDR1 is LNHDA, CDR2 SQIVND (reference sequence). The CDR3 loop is CASKRILASGYNEQFF. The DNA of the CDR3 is TGTGCCAGTAAAAGGATCCTGGCTAGCGGTTACAATGAGCAGTTCTTC.

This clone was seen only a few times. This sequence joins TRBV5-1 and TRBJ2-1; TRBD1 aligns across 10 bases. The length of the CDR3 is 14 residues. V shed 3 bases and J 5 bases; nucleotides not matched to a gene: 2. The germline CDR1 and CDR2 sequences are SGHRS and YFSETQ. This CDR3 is CASSSGTGDNEQFF. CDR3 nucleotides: TGCGCCAGCAGCTCCGGGACAGGGGACAATGAGCAGTTCTTC.

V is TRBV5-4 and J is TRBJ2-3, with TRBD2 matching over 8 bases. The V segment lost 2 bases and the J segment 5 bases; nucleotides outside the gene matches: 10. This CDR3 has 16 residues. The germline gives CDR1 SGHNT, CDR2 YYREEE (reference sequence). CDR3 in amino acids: CASSFLISGKGDTQYF. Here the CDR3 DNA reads TGTGCCAGCAGCTTCCTGATTAGCGGGAAGGGAGATACGCAGTATTTT.

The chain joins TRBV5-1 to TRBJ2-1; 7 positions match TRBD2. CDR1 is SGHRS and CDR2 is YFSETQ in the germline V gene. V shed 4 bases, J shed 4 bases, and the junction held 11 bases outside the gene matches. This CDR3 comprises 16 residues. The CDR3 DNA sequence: TGCGCCAGCAGCCCCACCGGGGGGATTGGGTACAATGAGCAGTTCTTC. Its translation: CASSPTGGIGYNEQFF.

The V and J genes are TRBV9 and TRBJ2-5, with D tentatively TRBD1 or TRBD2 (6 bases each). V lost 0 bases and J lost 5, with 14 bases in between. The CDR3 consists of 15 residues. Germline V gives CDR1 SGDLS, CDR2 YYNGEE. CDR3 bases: TGTGCCAGCAGCGTAGAAGGACGGGGGCCGGAGACCCAGTACTTC. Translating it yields CASSVEGRGPETQYF.

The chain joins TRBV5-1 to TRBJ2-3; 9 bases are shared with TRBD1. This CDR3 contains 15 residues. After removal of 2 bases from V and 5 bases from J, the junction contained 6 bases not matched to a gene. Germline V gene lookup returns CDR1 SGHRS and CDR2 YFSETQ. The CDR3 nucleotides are TGCGCCAGCAGCTTAGCTGGACAGGGGCAAGATACGCAGTATTTT. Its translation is CASSLAGQGQDTQYF.

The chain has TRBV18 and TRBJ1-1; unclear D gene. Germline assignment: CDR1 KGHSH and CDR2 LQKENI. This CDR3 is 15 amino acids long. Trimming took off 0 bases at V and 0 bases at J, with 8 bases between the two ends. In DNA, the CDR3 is TGTGCCAGCTCACCACCTGGCAGTTTGAACACTGAAGCTTTCTTT. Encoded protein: CASSPPGSLNTEAFF.

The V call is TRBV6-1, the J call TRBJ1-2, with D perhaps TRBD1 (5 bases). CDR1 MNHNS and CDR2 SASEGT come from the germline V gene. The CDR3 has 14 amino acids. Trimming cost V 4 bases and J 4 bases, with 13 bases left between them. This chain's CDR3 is CASSGGGGSYGYTF. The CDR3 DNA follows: TGTGCCAGCAGTGGGGGGGGAGGGAGCTATGGCTACACCTTC.

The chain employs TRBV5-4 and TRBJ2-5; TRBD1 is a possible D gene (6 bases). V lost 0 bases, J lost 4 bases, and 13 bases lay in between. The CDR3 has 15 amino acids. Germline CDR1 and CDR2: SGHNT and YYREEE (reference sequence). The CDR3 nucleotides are TGTGCCAGCAGCTTGGGAGGGGGACCGGCAGAGACCCAGTACTTC. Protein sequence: CASSLGGGPAETQYF.

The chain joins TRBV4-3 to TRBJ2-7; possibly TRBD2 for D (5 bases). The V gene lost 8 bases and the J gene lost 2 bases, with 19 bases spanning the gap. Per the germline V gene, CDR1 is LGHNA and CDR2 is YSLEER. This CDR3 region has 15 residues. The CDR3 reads CASSLLGAETYEQYF. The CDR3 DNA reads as TGCGCCAGCTCTTTGCTCGGAGCGGAGACCTACGAGCAGTACTTC.

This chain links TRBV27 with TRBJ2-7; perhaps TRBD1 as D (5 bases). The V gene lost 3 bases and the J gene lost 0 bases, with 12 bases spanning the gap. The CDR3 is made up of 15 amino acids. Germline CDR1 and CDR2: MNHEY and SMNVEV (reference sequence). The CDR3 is CASSFRTPSSYEQYF. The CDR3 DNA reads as TGTGCCAGCAGTTTCCGGACACCTAGCTCCTACGAGCAGTACTTC.